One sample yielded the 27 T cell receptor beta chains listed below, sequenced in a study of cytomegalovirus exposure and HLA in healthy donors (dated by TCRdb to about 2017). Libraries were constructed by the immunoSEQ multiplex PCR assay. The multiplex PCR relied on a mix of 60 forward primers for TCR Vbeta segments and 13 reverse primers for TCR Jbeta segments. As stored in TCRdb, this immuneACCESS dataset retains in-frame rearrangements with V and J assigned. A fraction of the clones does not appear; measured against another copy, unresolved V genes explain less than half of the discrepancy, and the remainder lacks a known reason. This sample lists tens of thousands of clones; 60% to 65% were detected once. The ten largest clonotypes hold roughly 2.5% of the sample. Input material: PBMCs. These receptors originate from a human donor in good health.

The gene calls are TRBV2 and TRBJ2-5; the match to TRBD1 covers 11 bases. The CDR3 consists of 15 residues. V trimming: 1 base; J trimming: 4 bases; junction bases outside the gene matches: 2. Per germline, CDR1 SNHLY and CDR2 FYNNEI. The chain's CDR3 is CASSEEGTGGETQYF. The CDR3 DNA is TGTGCCAGCAGTGAAGAGGGGACAGGGGGAGAGACCCAGTACTTC.

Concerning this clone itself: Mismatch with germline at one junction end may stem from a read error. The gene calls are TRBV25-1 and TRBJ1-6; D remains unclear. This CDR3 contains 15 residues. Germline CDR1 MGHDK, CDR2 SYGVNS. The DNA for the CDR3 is TGTGCCAGCAGTGAATGGAGCAGAGAAAATTCACCCCCCCACTTT. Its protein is CASSEWSRENSPPHF.

CDR3 sequence: CSGVGRTEAFF. Here the CDR3 DNA reads TGCAGCGGTGTTGGTCGGACTGAAGCTTTCTTT. The chain recombines TRBV29-1 with TRBJ1-1; D unclear. CDR1 is SQVTM and CDR2 is ANQGSEA in the germline V gene. CDR3 length: 11 amino acids. V lost 7 bases and J 5 bases, leaving 11 bases between the germline ends.

CDR3 region: CASSVGGMDTGELFF. For the CDR3, the DNA is TGTGCCAGCAGCGTAGGAGGGATGGACACCGGGGAGCTGTTTTTT. The V call is TRBV9, the J call TRBJ2-2, with a weak D call TRBD2 (5 bases). V was cut by 0 bases and J by 3 bases, with 9 bases left in between. This CDR3 is built from 15 residues. From germline, CDR1 is SGDLS and CDR2 YYNGEE. The full variable domain, in which reference TRBV9 and TRBJ2-2 provide the parts outside the CDR3, is DSGVTQTPKHLITATGQRVTLRCSPRSGDLSVYWYQQSLDQGLQFLIQYYNGEERAKGNILERFSAQQFPDLHSELNLSSLELGDSALYFCASSVGGMDTGELFFGEGSRLTVL.

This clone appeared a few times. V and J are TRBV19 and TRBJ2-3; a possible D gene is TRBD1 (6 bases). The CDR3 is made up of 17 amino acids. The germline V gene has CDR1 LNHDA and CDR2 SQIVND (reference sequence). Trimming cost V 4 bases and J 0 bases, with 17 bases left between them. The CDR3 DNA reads TGTGCCAGTAGTACGAAAAGGACAGCAACTAGCACAGATACGCAGTATTTT. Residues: CASSTKRTATSTDTQYF.

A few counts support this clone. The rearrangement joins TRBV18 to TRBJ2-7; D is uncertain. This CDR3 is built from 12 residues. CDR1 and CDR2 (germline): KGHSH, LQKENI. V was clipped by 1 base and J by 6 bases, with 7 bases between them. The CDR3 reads CASSPRSREQYF. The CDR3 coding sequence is TGTGCCAGCTCACCACGGAGTCGCGAGCAGTACTTC.

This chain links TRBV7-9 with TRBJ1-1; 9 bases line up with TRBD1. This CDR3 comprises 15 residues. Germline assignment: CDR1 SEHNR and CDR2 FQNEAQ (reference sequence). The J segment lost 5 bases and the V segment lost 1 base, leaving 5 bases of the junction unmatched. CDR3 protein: CASSLGQGVGTEAFF. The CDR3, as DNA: TGTGCCAGCAGCTTAGGACAGGGGGTTGGAACTGAAGCTTTCTTT.

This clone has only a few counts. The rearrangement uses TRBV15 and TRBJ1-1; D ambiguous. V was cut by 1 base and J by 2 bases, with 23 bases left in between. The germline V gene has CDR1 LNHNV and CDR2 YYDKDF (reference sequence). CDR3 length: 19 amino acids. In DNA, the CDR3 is TGTGCCACCAGCAGAGCGGTCAGACGTCTTATGGCGGGTAACACTGAAGCTTTCTTT. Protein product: CATSRAVRRLMAGNTEAFF. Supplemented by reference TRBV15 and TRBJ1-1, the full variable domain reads DAMVIQNPRYQVTQFGKPVTLSCSQTLNHNVMYWYQQKSSQAPKLLFHYYDKDFNNEADTPDNFQSRRPNTSFCFLDIRSPGLGDTAMYLCATSRAVRRLMAGNTEAFFGQGTRLTVV.

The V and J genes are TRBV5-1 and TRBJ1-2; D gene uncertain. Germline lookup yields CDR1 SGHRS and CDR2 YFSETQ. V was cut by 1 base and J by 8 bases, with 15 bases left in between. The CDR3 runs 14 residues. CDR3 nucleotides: TGCGCCAGCAGCTTGACCCCCGCAGCGTGGGGCTACACCTTC. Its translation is CASSLTPAAWGYTF.

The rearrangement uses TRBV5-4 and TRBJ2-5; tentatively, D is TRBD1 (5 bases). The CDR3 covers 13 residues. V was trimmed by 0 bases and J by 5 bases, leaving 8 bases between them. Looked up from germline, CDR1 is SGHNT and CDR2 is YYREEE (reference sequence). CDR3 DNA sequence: TGTGCCAGCAGCTTGGCAGGGTTGGAGACCCAGTACTTC. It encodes CASSLAGLETQYF.

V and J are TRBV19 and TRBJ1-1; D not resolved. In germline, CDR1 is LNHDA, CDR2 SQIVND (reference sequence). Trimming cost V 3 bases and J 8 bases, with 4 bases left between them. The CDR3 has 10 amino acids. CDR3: CASSIPEAFF. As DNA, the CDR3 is TGTGCCAGTAGTATCCCAGAAGCTTTCTTT.

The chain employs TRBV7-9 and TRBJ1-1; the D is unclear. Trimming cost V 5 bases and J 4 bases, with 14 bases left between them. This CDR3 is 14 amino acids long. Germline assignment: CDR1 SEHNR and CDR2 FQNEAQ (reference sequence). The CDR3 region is CASSPRGGSTEAFF. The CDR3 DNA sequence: TGTGCCAGCAGCCCCAGAGGTGGGAGCACTGAAGCTTTCTTT. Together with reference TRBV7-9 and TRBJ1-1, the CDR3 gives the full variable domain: DTGVSQNPRHKITKRGQNVTFRCDPISEHNRLYWYRQTLGQGPEFLTYFQNEAQLEKSRLLSDRFSAERPKGSFSTLEIQRTEQGDSAMYLCASSPRGGSTEAFFGQGTRLTVV.

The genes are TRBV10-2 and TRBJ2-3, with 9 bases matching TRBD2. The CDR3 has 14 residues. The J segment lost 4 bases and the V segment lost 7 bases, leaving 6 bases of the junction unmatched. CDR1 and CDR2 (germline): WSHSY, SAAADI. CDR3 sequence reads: CASNAGGHADTQYF. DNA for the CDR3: TGCGCCAGCAACGCGGGGGGGCACGCAGATACGCAGTATTTT.

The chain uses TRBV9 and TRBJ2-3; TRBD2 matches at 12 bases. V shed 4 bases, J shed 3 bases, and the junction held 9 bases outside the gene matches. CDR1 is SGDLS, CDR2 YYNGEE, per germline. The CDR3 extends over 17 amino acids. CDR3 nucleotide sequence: TGTGCCAGCAGCATGACAGTACTAGCGGGGGGAACAGATACGCAGTATTTT. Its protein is CASSMTVLAGGTDTQYF.

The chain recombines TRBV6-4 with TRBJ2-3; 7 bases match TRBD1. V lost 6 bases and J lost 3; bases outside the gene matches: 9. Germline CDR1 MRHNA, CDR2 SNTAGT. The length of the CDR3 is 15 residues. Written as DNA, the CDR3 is TGTGCCAGCAGGGAAGGGGACAGTGAAACAGATACGCAGTATTTT. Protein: CASREGDSETDTQYF.

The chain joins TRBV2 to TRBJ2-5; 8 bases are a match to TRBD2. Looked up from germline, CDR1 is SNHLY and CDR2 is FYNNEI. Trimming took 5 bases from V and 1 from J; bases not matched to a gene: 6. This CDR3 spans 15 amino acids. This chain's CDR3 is CASSPIGTSQETQYF. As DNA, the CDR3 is TGTGCCAGCAGTCCGATTGGGACTAGCCAAGAGACCCAGTACTTC.

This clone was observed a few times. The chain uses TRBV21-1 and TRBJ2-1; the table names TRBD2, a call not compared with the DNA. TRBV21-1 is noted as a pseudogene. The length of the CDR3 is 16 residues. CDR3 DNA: TGTGCCAGCAGCATAACTAGCGTATGCTCCTACAATGAGCAGTTCTTC. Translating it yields CASSITSVCSYNEQFF.

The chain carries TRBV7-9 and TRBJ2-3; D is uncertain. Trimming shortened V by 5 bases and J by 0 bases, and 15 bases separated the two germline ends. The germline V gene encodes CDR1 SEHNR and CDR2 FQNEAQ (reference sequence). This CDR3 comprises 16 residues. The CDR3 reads CASSARGRSSTDTQYF. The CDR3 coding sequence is TGTGCCAGCAGCGCCCGTGGCCGATCCAGCACAGATACGCAGTATTTT.

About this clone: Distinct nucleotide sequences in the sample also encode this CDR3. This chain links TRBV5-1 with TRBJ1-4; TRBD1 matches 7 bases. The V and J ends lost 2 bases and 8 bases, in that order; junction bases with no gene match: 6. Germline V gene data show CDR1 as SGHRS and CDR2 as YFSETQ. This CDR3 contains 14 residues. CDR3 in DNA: TGCGCCAGCAGCTTAGGGACAGTGGGGGAAAAACTGTTTTTT. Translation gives CASSLGTVGEKLFF.

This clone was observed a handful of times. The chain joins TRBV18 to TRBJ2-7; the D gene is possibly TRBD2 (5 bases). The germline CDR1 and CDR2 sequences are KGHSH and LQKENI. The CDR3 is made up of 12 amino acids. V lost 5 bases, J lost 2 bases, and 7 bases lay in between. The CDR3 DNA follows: TGTGCCAGCTCAGTCGGGGCCTACGAGCAGTACTTC. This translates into CASSVGAYEQYF.

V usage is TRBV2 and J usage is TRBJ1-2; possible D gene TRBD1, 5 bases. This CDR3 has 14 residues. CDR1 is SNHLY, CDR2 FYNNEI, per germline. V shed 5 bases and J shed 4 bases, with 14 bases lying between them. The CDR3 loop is CASSLAGKSYGYTF. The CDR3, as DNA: TGTGCCAGCAGTCTGGCAGGGAAGAGCTATGGCTACACCTTC.

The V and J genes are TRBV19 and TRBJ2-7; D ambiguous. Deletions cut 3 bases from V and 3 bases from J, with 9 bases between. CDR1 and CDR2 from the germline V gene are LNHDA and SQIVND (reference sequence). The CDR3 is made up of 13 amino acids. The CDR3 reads CASSIGQIYEQYF. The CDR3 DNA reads TGTGCCAGTAGTATTGGGCAGATCTACGAGCAGTACTTC.

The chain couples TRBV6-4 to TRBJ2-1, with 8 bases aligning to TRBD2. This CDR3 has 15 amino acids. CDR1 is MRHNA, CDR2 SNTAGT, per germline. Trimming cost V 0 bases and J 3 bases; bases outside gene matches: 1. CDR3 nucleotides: TGTGCCAGCAGTGACTCCGGGGGGGTCTACAATGAGCAGTTCTTC. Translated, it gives CASSDSGGVYNEQFF.

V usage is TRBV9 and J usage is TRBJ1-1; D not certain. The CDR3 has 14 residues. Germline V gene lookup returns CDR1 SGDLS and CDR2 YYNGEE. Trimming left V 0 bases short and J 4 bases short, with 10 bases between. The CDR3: CASSVDPGSTEAFF. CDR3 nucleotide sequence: TGTGCCAGCAGCGTAGACCCGGGGAGCACTGAAGCTTTCTTT.

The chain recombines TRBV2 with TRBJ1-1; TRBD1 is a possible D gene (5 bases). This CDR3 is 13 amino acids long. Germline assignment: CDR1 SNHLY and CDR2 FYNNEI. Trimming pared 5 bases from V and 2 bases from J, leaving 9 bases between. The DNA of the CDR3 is TGTGCCAGCAGTTTAGACAGTAACACTGAAGCTTTCTTT. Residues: CASSLDSNTEAFF.

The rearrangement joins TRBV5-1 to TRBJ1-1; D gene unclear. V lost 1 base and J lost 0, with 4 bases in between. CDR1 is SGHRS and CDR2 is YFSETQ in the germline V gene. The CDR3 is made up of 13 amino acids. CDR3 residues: CASSLQLNTEAFF. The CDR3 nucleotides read TGCGCCAGCAGCTTGCAGTTGAACACTGAAGCTTTCTTT.

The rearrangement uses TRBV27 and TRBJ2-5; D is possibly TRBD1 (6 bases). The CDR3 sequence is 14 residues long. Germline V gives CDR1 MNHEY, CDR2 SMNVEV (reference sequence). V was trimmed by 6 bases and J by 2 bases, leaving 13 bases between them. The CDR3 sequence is CASSLPGQQETQYF. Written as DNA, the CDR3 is TGTGCCAGCAGCCTCCCGGGACAACAAGAGACCCAGTACTTC.